The 29 T cell receptor beta chains below come from one sample, sequenced in a study of early stage breast cancer tumors (dated by TCRdb to about 2017). The method behind the library was the immunoSEQ multiplex PCR assay. Entries here come from immuneACCESS through TCRdb and include only in-frame sequences with V and J called. Some clones fail to appear in such tables; in the studies checked, an unresolved V gene covers under half of the shortfall, and the cause of the remainder is unknown. For this sample the table gives over 40,000 clones, of which around 80% were detected only once. The ten top clones hold 3% to 4% of the sample. Input material: blood. The receptors here all came from a person aged 40 to 49 with breast cancer.

A single count supports this clone. The chain carries TRBV29-1 and TRBJ2-3; D unresolved. This CDR3 has 13 amino acids. The V end lost 7 bases, the J end lost 1 base, and 12 bases lay between the germline ends. Germline-derived CDR1 and CDR2 are SQVTM and ANQGSEA. This CDR3 is CSAPGVGTDTQYF. For the CDR3, the DNA is TGCAGCGCTCCCGGAGTAGGCACAGATACGCAGTATTTT.

This clone occurred once. V is TRBV18 and J is TRBJ1-5; 8 positions match TRBD1. The CDR3 is made up of 18 amino acids. Germline V gene data show CDR1 as KGHSH and CDR2 as LQKENI. The V and J ends lost 3 bases and 5 bases, in that order; junction bases with no gene match: 15. The CDR3 is CASSPTTLGQGVHQPQHF. The CDR3 bases are TGTGCCAGCTCACCTACTACACTTGGACAGGGTGTGCATCAGCCCCAGCATTTT.

The chain recombines TRBV4-2 with TRBJ2-6; D is unresolved. V was cut by 0 bases and J by 0 bases, with 9 bases left in between. CDR1 is LGHNA and CDR2 is YNFKEQ in the germline V gene. The CDR3 runs 17 residues. In DNA, the CDR3 is TGTGCCAGCAGCCAAGATTCCAGAAGCTCTGGGGCCAACGTCCTGACTTTC. Protein product: CASSQDSRSSGANVLTF.

This clone was observed a handful of times. This rearrangement joins TRBV19 to TRBJ1-2; D is possibly TRBD1 (6 bases). The CDR3 spans 13 residues. Germline loops: CDR1 LNHDA, CDR2 SQIVND (reference sequence). The V gene lost 6 bases and the J gene lost 6 bases, with 14 bases spanning the gap. The CDR3: CASRVTRGDGYTF. CDR3 in DNA: TGTGCCAGTAGGGTTACAAGGGGGGATGGCTACACCTTC. Using reference TRBV19 and TRBJ1-2 for the parts outside the CDR3, the full variable domain is DGGITQSPKYLFRKEGQNVTLSCEQNLNHDAMYWYRQDPGQGLRLIYYSQIVNDFQKGDIAEGYSVSREKKESFPLTVTSAQKNPTAFYLCASRVTRGDGYTFGSGTRLTVV.

This chain uses TRBV19 with TRBJ2-2; 15 bases are a match to TRBD2. From germline, CDR1 is LNHDA and CDR2 SQIVND (reference sequence). The V segment lost 6 bases and the J segment 3 bases; nucleotides outside the gene matches: 8. The CDR3 length is 18 residues. CDR3 residues: CASRGLAGGMRYTGELFF. Here the CDR3 DNA reads TGTGCCAGTAGGGGACTAGCGGGAGGAATGAGGTACACCGGGGAGCTGTTTTTT.

The rearrangement links TRBV7-9 to TRBJ2-7; tentatively, D is TRBD1 or TRBD2 (5 bases each). The V end was cut by 1 base, the J end by 7 bases, with 14 bases between. The CDR3 sequence is 14 residues long. From germline, CDR1 is SEHNR and CDR2 FQNEAQ (reference sequence). CDR3 loop: CASSLVGLAGEQYF. In DNA form, the CDR3 reads TGTGCCAGCAGCTTAGTGGGGCTAGCTGGGGAGCAGTACTTC.

Concerning this clone itself: The junction shows a germline mismatch at one end, possibly a read error. The chain combines TRBV6-6 with TRBJ2-1; 7 nucleotides agree with TRBD2. The CDR3 covers 15 residues. Germline V lookup: CDR1 MNHNY, CDR2 SVGAGI (reference sequence). The CDR3 is CAISDREDHSNEQFF. The CDR3 region has the DNA TGTGCCATCAGTGACCGGGAGGATCATTCCAATGAGCAGTTCTTC.

The rearrangement links TRBV6-1 to TRBJ2-1; 7 bases are a match to TRBD1. Germline V lookup: CDR1 MNHNS, CDR2 SASEGT. V was clipped by 4 bases and J by 3 bases; unmatched bases: 12. This CDR3 spans 17 amino acids. The CDR3 region is CASSAYTGDPLYNEQFF. CDR3 coding DNA: TGTGCCAGCAGTGCCTACACAGGGGACCCACTCTACAATGAGCAGTTCTTC.

V gene TRBV6-6 combines with J gene TRBJ2-4; perhaps TRBD2 as D (6 bases). The V gene's germline CDR1 is MNHNY and CDR2 SVGAGI (reference sequence). V lost 4 bases to trimming and J lost 3 bases, with 13 bases between them. The CDR3 consists of 15 residues. The CDR3 nucleotides are TGTGCCAGCAGTTCGGAAGCGGGTGGCAAAAACATTCAGTACTTC. Translation gives CASSSEAGGKNIQYF.

V is TRBV5-1 and J is TRBJ1-1, with 8 bases identical to TRBD1. The CDR3 totals 16 residues. J lost 1 base, V lost 3 bases, and 8 bases had no gene match. Germline CDR1 reads SGHRS; CDR2 reads YFSETQ. The CDR3 DNA is TGCGCCAGCAGCTACGGGACAGGCCAGACGAACACTGAAGCTTTCTTT. Its protein product is CASSYGTGQTNTEAFF.

The chain couples TRBV11-2 to TRBJ2-1, with D perhaps TRBD2 (6 bases). Trimming pared 5 bases from V and 7 bases from J, leaving 15 bases between. The CDR3 covers 14 residues. Germline lookup yields CDR1 SGHAT and CDR2 FQNNGV. CDR3 sequence reads: CASSTSTGRNEQFF. The CDR3 DNA follows: TGTGCCAGCAGCACCTCGACCGGGAGAAATGAGCAGTTCTTC. The full variable domain, completed using reference TRBV11-2 and TRBJ2-1, is EAGVAQSPRYKIIEKRQSVAFWCNPISGHATLYWYQQILGQGPKLLIQFQNNGVVDDSQLPKDRFSAERLKGVDSTLKIQPAKLEDSAVYLCASSTSTGRNEQFFGPGTRLTVL.

This clone was counted a single time. This chain connects TRBV19 to TRBJ2-1; TRBD2 matches 13 bases. CDR1 is LNHDA and CDR2 is SQIVND in the germline V gene (reference sequence). V was clipped by 1 base and J by 9 bases; unmatched bases: 6. The CDR3 sequence is 16 residues long. The CDR3 spells CASSIGTSGRSAEQFF. The DNA for the CDR3 is TGTGCCAGTAGTATAGGGACTAGCGGGAGAAGTGCTGAGCAGTTCTTC.

This clone was found a few times. This chain connects TRBV18 to TRBJ2-5, with a possible D match to TRBD2 (6 bases). Germline V gene data show CDR1 as KGHSH and CDR2 as LQKENI. V lost 1 base and J lost 4, with 28 bases in between. CDR3 length: 20 residues. CDR3 amino acids: CASSPRRTAGQSDKRETQYF. The CDR3, as DNA: TGTGCCAGCTCACCACGTAGGACGGCGGGGCAATCCGACAAGCGAGAGACCCAGTACTTC.

V and J are TRBV19 and TRBJ1-1; D remains unclear. The CDR3 has 11 residues. Germline loops: CDR1 LNHDA, CDR2 SQIVND (reference sequence). Trimming took off 5 bases at V and 3 bases at J, with 4 bases between the two ends. The CDR3: CASSWDTEAFF. DNA for the CDR3: TGTGCCAGTAGTTGGGACACTGAAGCTTTCTTT.

J is TRBJ2-3 and V is TRBV13; a weak D match, TRBD2 (5 bases). Trimming took 5 bases from V and 5 from J, leaving 14 bases between them. Germline V gives CDR1 PRHDT, CDR2 FYEKMQ (reference sequence). The CDR3 is made up of 14 amino acids. The CDR3 is CASSPSREEDTQYF. CDR3 DNA sequence: TGTGCCAGCAGCCCAAGCCGGGAAGAAGATACGCAGTATTTT.

This clone was picked up a small number of times. This chain connects TRBV2 to TRBJ2-2; D not resolved. The CDR3 length is 13 residues. CDR1 and CDR2 (germline): SNHLY, FYNNEI. Trimming cost V 4 bases and J 6 bases, with 9 bases left between them. CDR3 sequence (DNA): TGTGCCAGCAGTGTGGGCTATCCCGGGGAGCTGTTTTTT. It translates to CASSVGYPGELFF. The complete variable domain, with remaining parts taken from reference TRBV2 and TRBJ2-2, reads EPEVTQTPSHQVTQMGQEVILRCVPISNHLYFYWYRQILGQKVEFLVSFYNNEISEKSEIFDDQFSVERPDGSNFTLKIRSTKLEDSAMYFCASSVGYPGELFFGEGSRLTVL.

Only one count was recorded for this clone. This rearrangement joins TRBV11-2 to TRBJ2-7; D is unresolved. This CDR3 region has 13 residues. V gave up 1 base and J gave up 2 bases, with 6 bases separating them. Germline CDR1 reads SGHAT; CDR2 reads FQNNGV. The CDR3 coding sequence is TGTGCCAGCAGCTTAGGCCGAGCCTACGAGCAGTACTTC. Protein: CASSLGRAYEQYF.

The chain uses TRBV19 and TRBJ2-7, with D perhaps being TRBD1 or TRBD2 (5 bases each). The V gene's germline CDR1 is LNHDA and CDR2 SQIVND (reference sequence). Trimming left V 5 bases short and J 6 bases short, with 17 bases between. The CDR3 has 14 amino acids. In DNA, the CDR3 is TGTGCCAGTAGTGATATTGGTGGGGGTGGCGAGCAGTACTTC. It translates to CASSDIGGGGEQYF.

Only a few counts were recorded for this clone. The chain recombines TRBV7-9 with TRBJ2-7, with D uncertain. The CDR3 is made up of 13 amino acids. Between the trimmed V and J ends, which lost 3 bases and 2 bases, there was a span of 8 bases. Per germline, CDR1 SEHNR and CDR2 FQNEAQ (reference sequence). DNA of the CDR3: TGTGCCAGCAGCTTGACGTCTGCCTACGAGCAGTACTTC. Translation: CASSLTSAYEQYF.

The CDR3 region has the DNA TGTGCCAGCACCCCCGGGACTTGGAACACCGGGGAGCTGTTTTTT. It specifies CASTPGTWNTGELFF. The chain links TRBV6-6 to TRBJ2-2; the D gene is possibly TRBD2 (6 bases). Germline lookup yields CDR1 MNHNY and CDR2 SVGAGI (reference sequence). This CDR3 contains 15 residues. Trimming took off 7 bases at V and 1 base at J, with 13 bases between the two ends.

The chain recombines TRBV6-1 with TRBJ2-1; TRBD1 is a possible D gene (6 bases). Trimming pared 10 bases from V and 3 bases from J, leaving 10 bases between. This CDR3 comprises 12 residues. From germline, CDR1 is MNHNS and CDR2 SASEGT. The CDR3 coding sequence is TGTGCCATTAGCAGGGGCTACAATGAGCAGTTCTTC. Protein sequence: CAISRGYNEQFF.

In this sample, this clone turned up a few times. V usage is TRBV2 and J usage is TRBJ2-7, with 11 bases identical to TRBD1. From germline, CDR1 is SNHLY and CDR2 FYNNEI. V gave up 0 bases and J gave up 3 bases; unmatched junction bases: 1. This CDR3 has 15 amino acids. The CDR3 reads CASSEAGTGGYEQYF. The CDR3 DNA sequence: TGTGCCAGCAGTGAAGCGGGGACAGGGGGCTACGAGCAGTACTTC.

This clone was counted between two and nine times. The chain links TRBV27 to TRBJ2-7, with D perhaps TRBD2 (6 bases). The V and J ends lost 1 base and 5 bases respectively, with 6 bases between them. Germline lookup yields CDR1 MNHEY and CDR2 SMNVEV (reference sequence). CDR3 length: 12 residues. This CDR3 is CASSLWGDEQYF. CDR3 DNA: TGTGCCAGCAGTTTATGGGGGGACGAGCAGTACTTC.

The V and J genes are TRBV11-2 and TRBJ2-7; perhaps TRBD1 as D (5 bases). Germline CDR1 is SGHAT and CDR2 is FQNNGV. Trimming took 5 bases from V and 3 from J, leaving 8 bases between them. This CDR3 has 12 residues. The chain's CDR3 is CASSNRHYEQYF. The CDR3 DNA is TGTGCCAGCAGCAACAGGCACTACGAGCAGTACTTC.

This clone was seen more than once but under ten times. The chain carries TRBV19 and TRBJ1-1; D call uncertain. The CDR3 length is 11 residues. V lost 6 bases to trimming and J lost 1 base, with 3 bases between them. Germline V lookup: CDR1 LNHDA, CDR2 SQIVND (reference sequence). This CDR3 is CASRQNTEAFF. The CDR3 bases are TGTGCCAGTAGACAGAACACTGAAGCTTTCTTT.

This chain uses TRBV7-3 with TRBJ2-2; 10 bases fit TRBD2. The CDR3 totals 16 residues. The germline gives CDR1 SGHTA, CDR2 FQGTGA. V was pared by 5 bases and J by 6 bases, with 9 bases of the junction left unmatched. The CDR3 bases are TGTGCCAGCAGCCTGGGACTAGCGAAAACCCCCGGGGAGCTGTTTTTT. Protein product: CASSLGLAKTPGELFF.

The chain recombines TRBV6-5 with TRBJ1-1; the D gene is possibly TRBD1 (5 bases). CDR3 length: 14 amino acids. Germline V CDR1 and CDR2: MNHEY, SVGAGI. V lost 2 bases, J lost 5 bases, and 12 bases lay in between. In nucleotides, the CDR3 is TGTGCCAGCAGTTACACCCCCGGGGGAACTGAAGCTTTCTTT. Translating gives CASSYTPGGTEAFF.

The J gene is TRBJ1-5, the V gene TRBV6-6; no clear D gene. CDR3 length: 15 residues. Germline loops: CDR1 MNHNY, CDR2 SVGAGI (reference sequence). Trimming stripped 6 bases from V and 4 bases from J, with 16 bases between. The CDR3 DNA follows: TGTGCCAGCAGAGTCAGCCCCAGCGGGAATCAGCCCCAGCATTTT. The encoded protein is CASRVSPSGNQPQHF.

This clone appeared once. The chain carries TRBV5-5 and TRBJ2-1; 11 nucleotides match TRBD2. The CDR3 spans 15 residues. Germline loops: CDR1 SGHKS, CDR2 YYEKEE (reference sequence). Trimming removed 1 base from V and 6 bases from J; junction bases left unmatched: 3. The CDR3 is CASSLYLAGGNEQFF. The CDR3, as DNA: TGTGCCAGCAGCTTGTATCTAGCGGGAGGCAATGAGCAGTTCTTC.